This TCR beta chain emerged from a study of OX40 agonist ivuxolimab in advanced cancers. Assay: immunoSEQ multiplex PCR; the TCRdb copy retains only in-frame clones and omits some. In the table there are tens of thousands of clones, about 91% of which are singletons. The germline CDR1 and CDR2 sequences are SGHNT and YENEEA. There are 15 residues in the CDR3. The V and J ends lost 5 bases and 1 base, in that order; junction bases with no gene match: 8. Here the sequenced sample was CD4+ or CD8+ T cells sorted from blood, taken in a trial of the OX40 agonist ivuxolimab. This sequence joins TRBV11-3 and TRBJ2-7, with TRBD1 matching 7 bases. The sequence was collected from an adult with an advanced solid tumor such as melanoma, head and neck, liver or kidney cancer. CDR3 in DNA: TGTGCCAGCAGCCGGGGACAGTGGGGATCCTACGAGCAGTACTTC. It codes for CASSRGQWGSYEQYF.